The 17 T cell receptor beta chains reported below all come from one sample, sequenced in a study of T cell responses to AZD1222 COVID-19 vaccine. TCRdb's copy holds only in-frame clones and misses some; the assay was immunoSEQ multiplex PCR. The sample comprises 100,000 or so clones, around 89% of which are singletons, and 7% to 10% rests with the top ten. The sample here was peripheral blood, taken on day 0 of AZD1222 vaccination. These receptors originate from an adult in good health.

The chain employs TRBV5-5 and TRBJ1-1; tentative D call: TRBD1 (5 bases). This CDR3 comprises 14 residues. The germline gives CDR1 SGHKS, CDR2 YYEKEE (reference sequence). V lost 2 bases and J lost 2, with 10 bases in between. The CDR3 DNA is TGTGCCAGCAGCTTCAGGGTGGGTAACACTGAAGCTTTCTTT. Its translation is CASSFRVGNTEAFF.

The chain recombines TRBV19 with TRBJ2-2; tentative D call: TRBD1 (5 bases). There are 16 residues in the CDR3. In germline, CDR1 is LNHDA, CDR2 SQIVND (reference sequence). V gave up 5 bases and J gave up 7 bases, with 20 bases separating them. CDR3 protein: CASSSRGQGKNGELFF. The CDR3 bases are TGTGCCAGTAGTTCCCGTGGGCAGGGCAAAAACGGGGAGCTGTTTTTT.

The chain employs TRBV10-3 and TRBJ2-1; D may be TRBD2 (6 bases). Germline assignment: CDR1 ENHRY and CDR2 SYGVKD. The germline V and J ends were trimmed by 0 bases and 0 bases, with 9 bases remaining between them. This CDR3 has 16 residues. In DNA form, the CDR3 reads TGTGCCATCAGTGAGTCTGCCGGGAGCTCCTACAATGAGCAGTTCTTC. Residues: CAISESAGSSYNEQFF.

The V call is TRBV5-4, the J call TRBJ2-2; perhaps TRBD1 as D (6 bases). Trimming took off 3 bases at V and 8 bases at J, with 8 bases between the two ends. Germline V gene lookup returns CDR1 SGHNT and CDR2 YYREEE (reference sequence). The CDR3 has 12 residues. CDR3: CASSSRGGELFF. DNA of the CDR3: TGTGCCAGCAGCTCGAGGGGGGGGGAGCTGTTTTTT.

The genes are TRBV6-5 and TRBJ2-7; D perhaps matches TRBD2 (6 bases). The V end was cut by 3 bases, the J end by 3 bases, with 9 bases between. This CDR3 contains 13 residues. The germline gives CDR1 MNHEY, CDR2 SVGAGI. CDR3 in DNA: TGTGCCAGCAGTTATGTGGGACTCTACGAGCAGTACTTC. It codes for CASSYVGLYEQYF.

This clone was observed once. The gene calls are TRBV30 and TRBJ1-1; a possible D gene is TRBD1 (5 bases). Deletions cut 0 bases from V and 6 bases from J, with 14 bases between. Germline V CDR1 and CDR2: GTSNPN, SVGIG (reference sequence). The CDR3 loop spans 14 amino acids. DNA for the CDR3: TGTGCCTGGAGTGTAATGAGGGGTAGGGCTGAAGCTTTCTTT. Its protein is CAWSVMRGRAEAFF.

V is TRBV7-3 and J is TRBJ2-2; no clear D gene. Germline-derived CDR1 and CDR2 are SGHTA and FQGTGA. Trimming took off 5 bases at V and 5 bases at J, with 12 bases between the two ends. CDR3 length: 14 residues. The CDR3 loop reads CASSGRQGTGELFF. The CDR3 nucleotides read TGTGCCAGCAGCGGCCGACAAGGAACCGGGGAGCTGTTTTTT. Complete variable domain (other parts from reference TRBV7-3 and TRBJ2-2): GAGVSQTPSNKVTEKGKYVELRCDPISGHTALYWYRQSLGQGPEFLIYFQGTGAADDSGLPNDRFFAVRPEGSVSTLKIQRTERGDSAVYLCASSGRQGTGELFFGEGSRLTVL.

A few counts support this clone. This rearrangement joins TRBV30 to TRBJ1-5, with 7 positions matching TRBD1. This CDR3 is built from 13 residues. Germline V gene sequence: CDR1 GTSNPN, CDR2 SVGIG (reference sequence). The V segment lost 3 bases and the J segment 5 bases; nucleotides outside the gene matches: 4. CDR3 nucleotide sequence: TGTGCCTGGAGCCCCAGGGGGGATCAGCCCCAGCATTTT. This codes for CAWSPRGDQPQHF.

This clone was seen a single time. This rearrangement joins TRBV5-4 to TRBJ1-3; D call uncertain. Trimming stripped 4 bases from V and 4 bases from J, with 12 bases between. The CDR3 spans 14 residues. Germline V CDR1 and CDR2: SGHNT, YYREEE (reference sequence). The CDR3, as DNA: TGTGCCAGCAGCCCGGGTGTGAGAGGAAACACCATATATTTT. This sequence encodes CASSPGVRGNTIYF.

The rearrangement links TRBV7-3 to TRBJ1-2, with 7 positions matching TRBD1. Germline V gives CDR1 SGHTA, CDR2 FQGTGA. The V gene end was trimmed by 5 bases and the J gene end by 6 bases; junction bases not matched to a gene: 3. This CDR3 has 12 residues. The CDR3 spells CASSPDRDGYTF. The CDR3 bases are TGTGCCAGCAGCCCTGACAGGGATGGCTACACCTTC.

In DNA, the CDR3 is TGTGCCTGGAGTAGTCAGTCCCCAGGGCGGTACCAAGAGACCCAGTACTTC. Translating gives CAWSSQSPGRYQETQYF. The rearrangement uses TRBV30 and TRBJ2-5, with a tentative D call TRBD1 (5 bases). This CDR3 has 17 residues. Between the trimmed V and J ends, which lost 2 bases and 0 bases, there was a span of 19 bases. Germline values: CDR1 GTSNPN, CDR2 SVGIG (reference sequence).

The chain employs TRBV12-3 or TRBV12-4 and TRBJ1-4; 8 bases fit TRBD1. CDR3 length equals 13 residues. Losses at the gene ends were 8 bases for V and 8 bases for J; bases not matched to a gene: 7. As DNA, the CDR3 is TGTGCCAGCTCCGGACAGGGACGCGAAAAACTGTTTTTT. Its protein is CASSGQGREKLFF.

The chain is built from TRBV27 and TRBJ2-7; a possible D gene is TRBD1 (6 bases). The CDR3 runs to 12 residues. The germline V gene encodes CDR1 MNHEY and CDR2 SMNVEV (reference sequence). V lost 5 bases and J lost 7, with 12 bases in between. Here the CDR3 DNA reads TGTGCCAGCAGTACACAGGGTCGTGAGCAGTACTTC. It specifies CASSTQGREQYF.

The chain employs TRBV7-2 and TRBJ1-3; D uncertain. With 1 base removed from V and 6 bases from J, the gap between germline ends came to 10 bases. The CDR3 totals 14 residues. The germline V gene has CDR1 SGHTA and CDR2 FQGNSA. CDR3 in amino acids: CASSLGRETNTIYF. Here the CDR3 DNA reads TGTGCCAGCAGCTTAGGGCGGGAGACAAACACCATATATTTT.

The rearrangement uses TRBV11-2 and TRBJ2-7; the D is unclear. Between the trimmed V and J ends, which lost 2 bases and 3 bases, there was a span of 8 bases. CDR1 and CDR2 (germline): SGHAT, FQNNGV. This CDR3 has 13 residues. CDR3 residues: CASSLTHSYEQYF. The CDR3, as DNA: TGTGCCAGCAGCTTAACCCATAGCTACGAGCAGTACTTC.

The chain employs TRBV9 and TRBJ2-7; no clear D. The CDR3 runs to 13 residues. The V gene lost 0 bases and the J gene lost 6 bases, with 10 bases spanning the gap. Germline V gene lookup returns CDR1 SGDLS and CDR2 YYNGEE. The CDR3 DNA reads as TGTGCCAGCAGCGTAGTTTCGGATTCCGAGCAGTACTTC. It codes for CASSVVSDSEQYF.

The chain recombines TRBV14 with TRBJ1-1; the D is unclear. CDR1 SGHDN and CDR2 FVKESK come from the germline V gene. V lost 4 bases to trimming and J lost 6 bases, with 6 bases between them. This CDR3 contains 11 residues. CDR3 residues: CASSLKSEAFF. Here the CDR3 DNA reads TGTGCCAGCAGCCTCAAATCTGAAGCTTTCTTT.